Listed below are T cell receptor beta chains from one sample, sequenced in a study of cytomegalovirus exposure and HLA in healthy donors. Libraries were prepared by immunoSEQ multiplex PCR; TCRdb keeps only in-frame clonotypes and omits some of them. The sample contains roughly 150,000 clones, more than 7.5% of which appear only once. The source material was PBMCs. Source of these receptors: a man in his fifties or sixties in good health and CMV-seronegative. CDR3s include the opening cysteine and the closing phenylalanine or tryptophan. The D gene is left open where the match is weak. Expanded clones get a size class; other rows say once, few or many, or leave the size out.

TRBJ2-7 | TRBV6-1 | TRBD2 | . | TGTGCCGTCCTAGCGGGGGCCTACGAGCAGTACTTC | CAVLAGAYEQYF
TRBJ2-5 | TRBV28 | . | . | TGTGCCAGCAGTTTGCAACCTCTGGCCCAGGTGACCCAGTACTTC | CASSLQPLAQVTQYF
TRBJ2-3 | TRBV6-5 | . | . | TGTGCCAGCAGTTACTCGCCAGGGCTCACAGATACGCAGTATTTT | CASSYSPGLTDTQYF
TRBJ2-7 | TRBV20-1 | . | few | TGCAGTGCTAGGACAACCTACGAGCAGTACTTC | CSARTTYEQYF
TRBJ2-3 | TRBV30 | . | few | TGTGCCTGGAGTACGCTAGCGACCGCGGGAGATACGCAGTATTTT | CAWSTLATAGDTQYF
TRBJ2-7 | TRBV18 | TRBD1 | few | TGTGCCAGCTCCTCGACCACAGGGGGCGGCGAGCAGTACTTC | CASSSTTGGGEQYF
TRBJ1-3 | TRBV7-2 | . | many | TGTGCCAGCAGCGGGGGACTAGGGCGAGACACCATATATTTT | CASSGGLGRDTIYF
TRBJ1-5 | TRBV28 | . | few | TGTGCCAGCAGTCCAAACAGGGTTAATCAGCCCCAGCATTTT | CASSPNRVNQPQHF
TRBJ1-1 | TRBV6-5 | . | few | TGTGCCAGCAGCAAGACAGGAACTTTGAACACTGAAGCTTTCTTT | CASSKTGTLNTEAFF
TRBJ1-1 | TRBV10-2 | . | few | TGCGCCAGCAGTTTTGGGACTGGGGGAACTGAAGCTTTCTTT | CASSFGTGGTEAFF
TRBJ2-1 | TRBV5-5 | TRBD1 | once | TGTGCCAGCAGCTTGGCCGGGACAGGGGGTAATGAGCAGTTCTTC | CASSLAGTGGNEQFF
TRBJ1-1 | TRBV19 | TRBD1 | few | TGTGCCAGTAGTATGGGACAGGGCGCAATGAACACTGAAGCTTTCTTT | CASSMGQGAMNTEAFF
TRBJ2-1 | TRBV11-2 | TRBD2 | few | TGTGCCAGCAGCGGGGGACTAGCGGGAGGGATTGAGCAGTTCTTC | CASSGGLAGGIEQFF
TRBJ2-7 | TRBV27 | TRBD2 | . | TGTGCCAGCAGTGAGCGGGAGAGAACCTACGAGCAGTACTTC | CASSERERTYEQYF
TRBJ2-2 | TRBV4-2 | TRBD2 | few | TGTGCCAGCAGCCCACTAGCGGGAGAGGCCGGGGAGCTGTTTTTT | CASSPLAGEAGELFF
TRBJ1-2 | TRBV2 | . | . | TGTGCCAGCAGTGAAGTCTCGGGGAACTATGGCTACACCTTC | CASSEVSGNYGYTF
TRBJ2-2 | TRBV7-3 | TRBD2 | few | TGTGCCAGCAGCCGATTAGCGGGAGCCGCTTCCGGGGAGCTGTTTTTT | CASSRLAGAASGELFF
TRBJ2-1 | TRBV6-1 | TRBD2 | few | TGTGCCAGCAGTACCCGACTAGCGGGAGAATCTGAGCAGTTCTTC | CASSTRLAGESEQFF
TRBJ2-3 | TRBV28 | TRBD1 | . | TGTGCCAGCAGTCCCTGGACAGGGACGGGCACAGATACGCAGTATTTT | CASSPWTGTGTDTQYF
TRBJ1-2 | TRBV7-2 | . | . | TGTGCCAGCAGCTTAGGCAGGGTGGATGGCTACACCTTC | CASSLGRVDGYTF
TRBJ1-1 | TRBV25-1 | TRBD1 | . | TGTGCCAGCAGTGAATATGGGGGACAGGCGAACGCTGAAGCTTTCTTT | CASSEYGGQANAEAFF
TRBJ1-6 | TRBV5-8 | . | few | TGTGCCAGCAGCTTAGGGGGTGTGTTCCCTAGGAATTCACCCCTCCACTTT | CASSLGGVFPRNSPLHF
TRBJ2-3 | TRBV4-1 | TRBD2 | few | TGCGCCAGCAGCCAAGAGGCTAGCGGGGTAAAGCAGTATTTT | CASSQEASGVKQYF
TRBJ2-5 | TRBV6-1 | TRBD2 | . | TGTGCCAGCGTCCTAGCGGGAGGGCCAGGGGAGACCCAGTACTTC | CASVLAGGPGETQYF
TRBJ2-7 | TRBV6-5 | . | . | TGTGCCAGCAGCCCAATCAAATCCTACGAGCAGTACTTC | CASSPIKSYEQYF
TRBJ2-7 | TRBV15 | . | . | TGTGCCACCAGCAAGACGGGTAGTAGCTCCTACGAGCAGTACTTC | CATSKTGSSSYEQYF
TRBJ2-2 | TRBV5-4 | TRBD2 | . | TGTGCCAGCAGCTTCACTAGCGGGGTTTATACCGGGGAGCTGTTTTTT | CASSFTSGVYTGELFF
TRBJ2-2 | TRBV5-4 | . | few | TGTGCCAGCAGCTTGGCCGGGATCGGGGAGCTGTTTTTT | CASSLAGIGELFF
TRBJ1-3 | TRBV30 | . | few | TGTGCCTGGAGCCCAGCGCTGGAGGGAAACACCATATATTTT | CAWSPALEGNTIYF
TRBJ1-2 | TRBV27 | . | . | TGTGCCAGCAGTTTATCCACCACGGGGTTAAGTGGCTACACCTTC | CASSLSTTGLSGYTF
TRBJ1-5 | TRBV5-1 | . | few | TGCGCCAGCAGCTTGACAGGTAGCAATCAGCCCCAGCATTTT | CASSLTGSNQPQHF
TRBJ2-5 | TRBV7-6 | TRBD1 | . | TGTGCCAGCATCACGGGGACAGGGAGGCAAGAGACCCAGTACTTC | CASITGTGRQETQYF
TRBJ2-7 | TRBV2 | . | . | TGTGCCAGCAGGTTGTTAGGATCACAGGGACCCAACGAGCAGTACTTC | CASRLLGSQGPNEQYF
TRBJ1-1 | TRBV6-1 | . | few | TGTGCCAGCAGTGATAAGGGCAGGGCGAACACTGAAGCTTTCTTT | CASSDKGRANTEAFF
TRBJ2-1 | TRBV5-4 | . | . | TGTGCAAGCAGCCGCTTCTTTAGGGGGTCCTACAATGAGCAGTTCTTC | CASSRFFRGSYNEQFF
TRBJ2-7 | TRBV5-6 | . | . | TGTGCCAGCAGCCCGACAGTTTACTCCTACGAGCAGTACTTC | CASSPTVYSYEQYF
TRBJ2-7 | TRBV5-1 | . | few | TGCGCCAGCAGCTTGGGGGCGGCGGGACGGAACGAGCAGTACTTC | CASSLGAAGRNEQYF